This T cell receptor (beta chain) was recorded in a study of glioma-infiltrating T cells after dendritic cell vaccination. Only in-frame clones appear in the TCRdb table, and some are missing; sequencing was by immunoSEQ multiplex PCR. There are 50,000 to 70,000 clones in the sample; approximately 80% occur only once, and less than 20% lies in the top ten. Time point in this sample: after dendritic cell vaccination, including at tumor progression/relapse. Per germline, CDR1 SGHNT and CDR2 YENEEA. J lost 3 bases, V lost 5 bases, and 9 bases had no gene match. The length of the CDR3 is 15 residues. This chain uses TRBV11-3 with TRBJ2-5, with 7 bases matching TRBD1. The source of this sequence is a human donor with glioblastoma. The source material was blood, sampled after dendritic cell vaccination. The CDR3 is CASSHRGTAKETQYF. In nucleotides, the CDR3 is TGTGCCAGCAGCCACCGAGGGACAGCCAAAGAGACCCAGTACTTC.